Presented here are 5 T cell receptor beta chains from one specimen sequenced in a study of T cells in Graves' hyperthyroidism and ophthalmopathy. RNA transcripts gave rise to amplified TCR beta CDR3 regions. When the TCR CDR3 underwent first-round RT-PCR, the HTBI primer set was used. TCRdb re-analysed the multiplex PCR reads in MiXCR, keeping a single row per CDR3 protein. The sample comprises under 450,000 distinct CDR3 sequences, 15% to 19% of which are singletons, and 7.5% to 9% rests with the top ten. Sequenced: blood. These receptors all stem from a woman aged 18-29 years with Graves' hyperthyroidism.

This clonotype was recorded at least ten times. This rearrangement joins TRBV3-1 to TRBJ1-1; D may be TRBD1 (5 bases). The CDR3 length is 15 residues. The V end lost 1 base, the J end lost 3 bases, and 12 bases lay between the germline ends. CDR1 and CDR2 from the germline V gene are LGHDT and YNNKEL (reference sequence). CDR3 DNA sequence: TGTGCCAGCAGCCAAGGCCCGGCGGGGCACACTGAAGCTTTCTTT. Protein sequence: CASSQGPAGHTEAFF.

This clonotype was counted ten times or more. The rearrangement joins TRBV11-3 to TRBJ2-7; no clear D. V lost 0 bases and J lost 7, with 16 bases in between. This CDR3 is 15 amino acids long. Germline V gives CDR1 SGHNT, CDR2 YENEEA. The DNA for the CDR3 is TGTGCCAGCAGCTTAGAGGAAAGGGTCCCCTGGGAGCAGTACTTC. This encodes CASSLEERVPWEQYF. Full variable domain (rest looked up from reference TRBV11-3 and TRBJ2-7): EAGVVQSPRYKIIEKKQPVAFWCNPISGHNTLYWYLQNLGQGPELLIRYENEEAVDDSQLPKDRFSAERLKGVDSTLKIQPAELGDSAVYLCASSLEERVPWEQYFGPGTRLTVT.

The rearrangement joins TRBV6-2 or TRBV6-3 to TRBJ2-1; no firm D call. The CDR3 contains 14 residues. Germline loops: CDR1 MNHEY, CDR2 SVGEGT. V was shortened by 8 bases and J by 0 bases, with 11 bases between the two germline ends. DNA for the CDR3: TGTGCCAGCTCCCGACCAGGCTCCTACAATGAGCAGTTCTTC. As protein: CASSRPGSYNEQFF.

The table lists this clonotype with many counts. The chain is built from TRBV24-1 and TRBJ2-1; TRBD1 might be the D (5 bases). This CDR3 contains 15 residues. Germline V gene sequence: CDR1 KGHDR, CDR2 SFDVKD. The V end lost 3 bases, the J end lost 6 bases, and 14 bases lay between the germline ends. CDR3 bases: TGTGCCACCAGTGATGGGCAGGGAATAATCAATGAGCAGTTCTTC. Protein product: CATSDGQGIINEQFF.

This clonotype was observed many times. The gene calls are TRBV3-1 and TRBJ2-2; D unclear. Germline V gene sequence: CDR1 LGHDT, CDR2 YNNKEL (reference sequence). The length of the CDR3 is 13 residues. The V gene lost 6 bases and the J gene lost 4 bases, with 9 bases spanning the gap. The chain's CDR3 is CASRLHGTGELFF. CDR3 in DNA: TGTGCCAGCAGACTCCACGGCACCGGGGAGCTGTTTTTT.